One and the same sample provided the 17 T cell receptor beta chains below, sequenced in a study of technical replicates of blood from several donors. The method was immunoSEQ multiplex PCR; TCRdb's version includes in-frame clones alone and lacks a portion of them. This repertoire shows tens of thousands of clones, about 94% found once; its top ten account for around 0.25%. Material: T cells isolated from PBMCs. These receptors came from a human donor in good health.

This chain's CDR3 is CASSIVAGGTDTQYF. For the CDR3, the DNA is TGTGCCAGTAGTATCGTAGCGGGGGGCACAGATACGCAGTATTTT. This chain connects TRBV19 to TRBJ2-3, with 9 bases fitting TRBD2. Looked up from germline, CDR1 is LNHDA and CDR2 is SQIVND (reference sequence). V dropped 3 bases and J dropped 1; count of bases not matched to a gene: 2. There are 15 residues in the CDR3. Filled out from reference TRBV19 and TRBJ2-3, the complete variable domain reads DGGITQSPKYLFRKEGQNVTLSCEQNLNHDAMYWYRQDPGQGLRLIYYSQIVNDFQKGDIAEGYSVSREKKESFPLTVTSAQKNPTAFYLCASSIVAGGTDTQYFGPGTRLTVL.

This chain links TRBV6-1 with TRBJ2-7; 10 bases are a match to TRBD2. The germline gives CDR1 MNHNS, CDR2 SASEGT. The CDR3 covers 15 residues. Losses at the gene ends were 6 bases for V and 3 bases for J; bases not matched to a gene: 8. This CDR3 is CASRLVPSGSYEQYF. The CDR3 DNA sequence: TGTGCCAGCAGGTTAGTTCCTAGCGGGAGCTACGAGCAGTACTTC.

The V gene is TRBV2, the J gene TRBJ1-2, with D hard to call. The CDR3 length is 14 residues. In germline, CDR1 is SNHLY, CDR2 FYNNEI. V dropped 8 bases and J dropped 4 bases, with 17 bases sitting between them. The CDR3, as DNA: TGTGCCAGCCCCGACCAAACGGGAGGCTATGGCTACACCTTC. Translation: CASPDQTGGYGYTF.

This sequence joins TRBV9 and TRBJ1-1; 7 bases map to TRBD1. The CDR3 is made up of 15 amino acids. In germline, CDR1 is SGDLS, CDR2 YYNGEE. The V segment lost 0 bases and the J segment 5 bases; nucleotides outside the gene matches: 7. Here the CDR3 reads CASSVGGGGRTEAFF. The DNA of the CDR3 is TGTGCCAGCAGCGTAGGAGGGGGCGGGAGGACTGAAGCTTTCTTT. Full variable domain (rest looked up from reference TRBV9 and TRBJ1-1): DSGVTQTPKHLITATGQRVTLRCSPRSGDLSVYWYQQSLDQGLQFLIQYYNGEERAKGNILERFSAQQFPDLHSELNLSSLELGDSALYFCASSVGGGGRTEAFFGQGTRLTVV.

The chain carries TRBV2 and TRBJ2-1; TRBD2 matches 9 bases. The CDR3 length is 15 residues. The germline V gene encodes CDR1 SNHLY and CDR2 FYNNEI. V dropped 7 bases and J dropped 3; count of bases not matched to a gene: 7. CDR3 amino acids: CASTRASGNYNEQFF. The CDR3 coding sequence is TGTGCCAGCACCAGGGCTAGCGGGAACTACAATGAGCAGTTCTTC.

V gene TRBV14 combines with J gene TRBJ1-1, with 8 bases identical to TRBD1. There are 16 residues in the CDR3. Trimming cost V 1 base and J 3 bases; bases outside gene matches: 7. Germline loops: CDR1 SGHDN, CDR2 FVKESK. The CDR3 loop reads CASSQVPGGSDTEAFF. The DNA for the CDR3 is TGTGCCAGCAGCCAAGTACCAGGGGGCTCGGACACTGAAGCTTTCTTT.

This chain's CDR3 is CASSEKDSGETQYF. In DNA, the CDR3 is TGCGCCAGCAGTGAGAAGGACAGCGGAGAGACCCAGTACTTC. The rearrangement links TRBV10-1 to TRBJ2-5; D is perhaps TRBD1 (6 bases). Trimming shortened V by 2 bases and J by 4 bases, and 11 bases separated the two germline ends. The CDR3 is made up of 14 amino acids. Looked up from germline, CDR1 is WNHNN and CDR2 is SYGVQD (reference sequence).

V is TRBV11-3 and J is TRBJ2-3, with 7 bases matching TRBD2. Germline lookup yields CDR1 SGHNT and CDR2 YENEEA. This CDR3 is 15 amino acids long. Losses at the gene ends were 1 base for V and 3 bases for J; bases not matched to a gene: 4. The CDR3, as DNA: TGTGCCAGCAGCTTAGGCGGGAGTAGGACAGATACGCAGTATTTT. Its protein is CASSLGGSRTDTQYF.

The chain has TRBV11-2 and TRBJ1-1; 7 positions match TRBD1. Germline CDR1 reads SGHAT; CDR2 reads FQNNGV. There are 14 residues in the CDR3. V dropped 5 bases and J dropped 4; count of bases not matched to a gene: 7. The CDR3 region is CASSATGVGTEAFF. DNA for the CDR3: TGTGCCAGCAGCGCTACAGGGGTAGGCACTGAAGCTTTCTTT.

Written as DNA, the CDR3 is TGTGCCTGGAGCTTAATGGACAGGGAAGATCAGCCCCAGCATTTT. Translation gives CAWSLMDREDQPQHF. The chain has TRBV30 and TRBJ1-5; 8 bases fit TRBD1. This CDR3 spans 15 amino acids. Trimming at V came to 3 bases and at J to 5 bases, leaving 9 bases not matched to a gene. Germline values: CDR1 GTSNPN, CDR2 SVGIG (reference sequence).

The rearrangement joins TRBV7-9 to TRBJ2-5, with TRBD1 identical over 7 bases. The CDR3 runs 15 residues. Germline V gene data show CDR1 as SEHNR and CDR2 as FQNEAQ (reference sequence). V trimming: 5 bases; J trimming: 5 bases; junction bases outside the gene matches: 11. The CDR3, as DNA: TGTGCCAGCAGCACATATACGACAGGGTTCGAGACCCAGTACTTC. It yields the protein CASSTYTTGFETQYF.

This chain connects TRBV6-1 to TRBJ2-5, with 7 bases matching TRBD1. Germline loops: CDR1 MNHNS, CDR2 SASEGT. CDR3 length: 14 residues. Trimming cost V 6 bases and J 4 bases; bases outside gene matches: 8. The CDR3 spells CASSTGTVRETQYF. The CDR3 DNA reads as TGTGCCAGCAGCACAGGGACAGTCCGAGAGACCCAGTACTTC.

The rearrangement joins TRBV6-1 to TRBJ1-4; TRBD1 is a possible D gene (5 bases). This CDR3 region has 15 residues. Germline V gene data show CDR1 as MNHNS and CDR2 as SASEGT. The V end lost 3 bases, the J end lost 0 bases, and 8 bases lay between the germline ends. This chain's CDR3 is CASSDRGATNEKLFF. The CDR3 bases are TGTGCCAGCAGTGATCGGGGGGCAACTAATGAAAAACTGTTTTTT.

V usage is TRBV2 and J usage is TRBJ2-6; 7 bases align to TRBD1. The CDR3 covers 14 residues. Trimming took 7 bases from V and 3 from J; bases not matched to a gene: 3. Germline CDR1 is SNHLY and CDR2 is FYNNEI. The CDR3 loop reads CASTTGVGANVLTF. The CDR3 bases are TGTGCCAGCACCACAGGGGTTGGGGCCAACGTCCTGACTTTC.

The genes are TRBV20-1 and TRBJ2-4, with D tentatively TRBD1 (6 bases). This CDR3 comprises 11 residues. V lost 8 bases, J lost 7 bases, and 12 bases lay in between. CDR1 is DFQATT, CDR2 SNEGSKA, per germline (reference sequence). CDR3 loop: CSLTQGNIQYF. DNA of the CDR3: TGCAGTCTAACCCAGGGGAACATTCAGTACTTC.

The V call is TRBV5-1, the J call TRBJ2-7; TRBD1 might be the D (5 bases). CDR1 SGHRS and CDR2 YFSETQ come from the germline V gene. The CDR3 loop spans 15 amino acids. Trimming cost V 0 bases and J 4 bases, with 14 bases left between them. The CDR3 protein is CASSLVVGVGYEQYF. In DNA form, the CDR3 reads TGCGCCAGCAGCTTGGTGGTAGGGGTTGGATACGAGCAGTACTTC. The variable domain in full, completed from reference TRBV5-1 and TRBJ2-7, reads KAGVTQTPRYLIKTRGQQVTLSCSPISGHRSVSWYQQTPGQGLQFLFEYFSETQRNKGNFPGRFSGRQFSNSRSEMNVSTLELGDSALYLCASSLVVGVGYEQYFGPGTRLTVT.

The chain recombines TRBV16 with TRBJ2-5; 7 bases match TRBD1. The CDR3 length is 14 residues. With V trimmed by 4 bases and J by 1 base, 3 bases remained unmatched. Per the germline V gene, CDR1 is KGHSY and CDR2 is FQNENV. CDR3 residues: CASSRGQAQETQYF. The CDR3 DNA is TGTGCCAGCAGCCGTGGACAGGCCCAAGAGACCCAGTACTTC.